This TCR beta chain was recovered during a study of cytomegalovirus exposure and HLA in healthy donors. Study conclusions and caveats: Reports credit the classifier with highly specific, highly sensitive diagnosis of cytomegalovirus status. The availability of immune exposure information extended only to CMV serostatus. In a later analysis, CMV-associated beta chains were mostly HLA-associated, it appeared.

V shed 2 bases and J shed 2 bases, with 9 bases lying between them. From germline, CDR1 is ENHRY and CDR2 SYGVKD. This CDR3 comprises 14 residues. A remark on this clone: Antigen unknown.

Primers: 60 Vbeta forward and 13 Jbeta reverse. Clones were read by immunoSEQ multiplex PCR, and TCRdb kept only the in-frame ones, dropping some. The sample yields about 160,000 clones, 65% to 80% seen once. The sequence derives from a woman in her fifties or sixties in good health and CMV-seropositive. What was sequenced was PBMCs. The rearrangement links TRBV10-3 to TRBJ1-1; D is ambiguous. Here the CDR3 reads CAISELRTNTEAFF. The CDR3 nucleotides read TGTGCCATCAGTGAGCTTCGAACTAACACTGAAGCTTTCTTT.